The T cell receptor (beta chain) described here comes from a study of CD8 T cells in ankylosing spondylitis (dated by TCRdb to the late 2010s). About the full investigation: To find TCR variants linked to disease, the study profiled T cell receptor beta repertoires in ankylosing spondylitis patients and healthy donors. Samples of peripheral blood were taken, and for ankylosing spondylitis patients, synovial fluid was collected as well. In total, the full study cohort was made up of 100 to 140 healthy donors and about two dozen ankylosing spondylitis patients.

This clonotype was detected only a few times. No cognate antigen has been identified for it. Within one base of it there is no much larger clone, and no base qualities were kept. TCRdb shows the sequencer as Illumina HiSeq 2500. Quantitative 5'-RACE with molecular barcodes was used to prepare TCR beta libraries. The authors' analysis ran thus. To identify disease-linked TCR variants, a new computational method was used, one built on a probabilistic model of VDJ rearrangement. In-frame beta chains were kept once TCRdb had trimmed the public reads at Q25 with fastp and called clones with MiXCR. When rows share a CDR3 protein, they turn into one entry using the most common DNA and genes. None of the V and J calls come from the authors' own analysis; TCRdb made them. The sample table lists about 210,000 distinct CDR3 sequences, 7.3% of them with a count of one. 14% of the sample is taken by the ten largest.

Counted from cysteine to phenylalanine, this CDR3 has 15 amino acids. Of all the DNA, just the CDR3 is kept, 45 bases in frame from base 1. The germline V gene specifies MGHDK as CDR1 and SYGVNS as CDR2. V is trimmed back by 3 bases and J by 5 bases, and the junction contains 10 bases that no gene match accounts for. General findings and caveats noted by the study authors: A CD8+ phenotype was shown by the disease-linked clones, which were found at relatively low frequencies in peripheral blood. Blood from ankylosing spondylitis patients appeared to be characterized by a TCR beta motif composed of about eight highly homologous amino acid variants. Significant enrichment of the disease-linked clones was reported in matched synovial fluid samples from ankylosing spondylitis patients. Some motif variants had previously been reported in the synovial fluid and blood of reactive arthritis patients, which suggests shared mechanisms of disease initiation.

The receptor comes from a male donor with ankylosing spondylitis. This sequence uses TRBV25-1 and TRBJ2-7; TRBD1 matches 7 bases in the middle. Sequences were obtained from blood, either unsorted or a sorted T cell fraction (not recorded which). The DNA sequence reads TGTGCCAGCAGTGACATTTACAGGGGTTCCAACGAGCAGTACTTC. Translated, it gives CASSDIYRGSNEQYF.